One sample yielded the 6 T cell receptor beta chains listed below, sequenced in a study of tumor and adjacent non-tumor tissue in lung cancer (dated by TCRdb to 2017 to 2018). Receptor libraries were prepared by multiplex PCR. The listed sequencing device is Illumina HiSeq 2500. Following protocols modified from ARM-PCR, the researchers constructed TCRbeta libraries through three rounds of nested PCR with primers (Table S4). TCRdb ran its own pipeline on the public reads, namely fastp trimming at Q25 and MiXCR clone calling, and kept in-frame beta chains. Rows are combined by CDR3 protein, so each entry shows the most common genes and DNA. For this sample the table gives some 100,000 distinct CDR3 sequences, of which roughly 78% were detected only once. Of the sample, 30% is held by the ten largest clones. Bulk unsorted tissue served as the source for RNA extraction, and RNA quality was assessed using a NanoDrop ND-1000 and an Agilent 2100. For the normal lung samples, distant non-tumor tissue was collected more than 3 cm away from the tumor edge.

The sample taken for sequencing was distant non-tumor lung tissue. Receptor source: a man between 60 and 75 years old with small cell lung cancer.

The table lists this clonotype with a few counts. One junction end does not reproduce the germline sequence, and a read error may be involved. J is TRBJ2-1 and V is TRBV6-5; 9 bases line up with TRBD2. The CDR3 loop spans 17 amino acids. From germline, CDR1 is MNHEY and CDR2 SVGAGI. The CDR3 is CASSYSTWGLADNKQFF. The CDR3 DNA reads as TGTGCCAGCAGTTACTCGACCTGGGGACTAGCTGACAATAAGCAGTTCTTC.

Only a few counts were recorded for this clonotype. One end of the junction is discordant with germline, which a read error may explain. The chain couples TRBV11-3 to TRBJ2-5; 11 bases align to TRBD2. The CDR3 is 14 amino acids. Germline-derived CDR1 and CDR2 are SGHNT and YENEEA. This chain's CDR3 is CTSSPGLAEETQYF. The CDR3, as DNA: TGTACTAGCAGCCCGGGACTAGCGGAAGAGACACAGTACTTC.

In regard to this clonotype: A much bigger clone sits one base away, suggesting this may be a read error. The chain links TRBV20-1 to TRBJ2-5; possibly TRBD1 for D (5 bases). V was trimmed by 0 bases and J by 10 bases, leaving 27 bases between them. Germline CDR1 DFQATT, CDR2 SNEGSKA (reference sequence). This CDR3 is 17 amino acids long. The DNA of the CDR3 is TGCAGTGCTAGAGATCATGGGGCGGCCAACAGTCGATTTCTCCAGTACTTC. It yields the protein CSARDHGAANSRFLQYF.

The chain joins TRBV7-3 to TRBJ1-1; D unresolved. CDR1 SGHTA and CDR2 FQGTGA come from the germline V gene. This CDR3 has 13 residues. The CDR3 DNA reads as TGTGGCAACAGCTTAACGGACCGATTAGAAGCTTTCTTT. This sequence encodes CGNSLTDRLEAFF.

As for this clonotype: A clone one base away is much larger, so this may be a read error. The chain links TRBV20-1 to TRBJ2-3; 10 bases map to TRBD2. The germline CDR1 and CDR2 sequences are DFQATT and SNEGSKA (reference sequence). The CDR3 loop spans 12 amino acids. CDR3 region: CIASGLAVTQYF. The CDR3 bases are TGCATTGCTAGTGGACTAGCGGTTACGCAGTATTTT.

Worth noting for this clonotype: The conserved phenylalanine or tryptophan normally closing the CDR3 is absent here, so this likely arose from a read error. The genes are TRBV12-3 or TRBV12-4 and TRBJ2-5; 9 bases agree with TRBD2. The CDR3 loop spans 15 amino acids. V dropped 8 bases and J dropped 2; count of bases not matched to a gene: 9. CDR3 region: CASYPYSGGQETQYL. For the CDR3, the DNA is TGTGCCAGCTATCCCTATAGCGGGGGACAAGAGACCCAGTACTTA.